Listed below are T cell receptor beta chains from one sample, sequenced in a study of T cells after yellow fever vaccination. TCRdb re-called the 5' RACE reads with MiXCR, one entry per CDR3 protein. The table has some 260,000 distinct CDR3 sequences, about 5.2% seen once. The sample in question was CD4+ T cells sorted from PBMCs, obtained on the day of the yellow fever booster vaccination. The receptors originated from a man aged 18 to 30 who received the YFV17D yellow fever vaccine. Both conserved end residues are part of each CDR3. D genes are given only for firm matches. Only some rows state a clone size, as once, few, many or a class for expanded clones.

size	J	D	V	CDR3	DNA
few	TRBJ1-1	NA	TRBV20-1	CSAYRQNTEAFF	TGCAGTGCCTACAGACAAAACACTGAAGCTTTCTTT
many	TRBJ2-5	NA	TRBV5-1	CASSLVGQFNQETQYF	TGCGCCAGCAGCTTGGTTGGGCAGTTCAACCAAGAGACCCAGTACTTC
NA	TRBJ2-6	TRBD1	TRBV7-3	CASSLIAFDRVESGANVLAF	TGTGCCAGCAGCTTAATCGCTTTCGACAGGGTTGAGTCTGGGGCCAACGTCCTGGCTTTC
NA	TRBJ2-3	TRBD1	TRBV9	CASRKTGASTDTQYF	TGTGCCAGCAGAAAGACAGGGGCCAGCACAGATACGCAGTATTTT
many	TRBJ2-7	TRBD1	TRBV10-2	CASRGTGGYEQYF	TGCGCCAGCAGAGGGACAGGCGGCTACGAGCAGTACTTC
NA	TRBJ2-7	NA	TRBV20-1	CSARDGVSNEQYF	TGCAGTGCTAGAGACGGGGTATCAAACGAGCAGTACTTC
many	TRBJ2-5	TRBD2	TRBV12-3/TRBV12-4	CASSAPSGGAYETQYF	TGTGCCAGCAGTGCCCCTAGCGGGGGGGCCTATGAGACCCAGTACTTC
many	TRBJ1-1	NA	TRBV12-3/TRBV12-4	CASTPGRASTEAFF	TGTGCCAGCACGCCGGGCAGGGCGAGCACTGAAGCTTTCTTT
NA	TRBJ2-1	NA	TRBV20-1	CSAPRTPKQFF	TGCAGTGCCCCGAGGACTCCTAAGCAGTTCTTC
many	TRBJ2-5	NA	TRBV7-2	CASSPRVGETQYF	TGTGCCAGCAGCCCAAGGGTAGGGGAGACCCAGTACTTC
few	TRBJ1-5	NA	TRBV6-5	CASSYGRNQPQHF	TGTGCCAGCAGTTACGGTCGGAATCAGCCCCAGCATTTT
few	TRBJ2-3	TRBD1	TRBV29-1	CSVELTGADTQYF	TGCAGCGTTGAACTGACAGGGGCAGATACGCAGTATTTT
NA	TRBJ2-2	NA	TRBV2	CASRATGPNTGELFF	TGTGCCAGCAGGGCGACAGGCCCCAACACCGGGGAGCTGTTTTTT
NA	TRBJ1-5	NA	TRBV3-1	CASSQDRYNQPQHF	TGTGCCAGCAGCCAAGACAGGTACAATCAGCCCCAGCATTTT
NA	TRBJ2-3	TRBD1	TRBV20-1	CSAGTGTTDTQYF	TGCAGTGCGGGGACAGGGACTACAGATACGCAGTATTTT
many	TRBJ2-7	NA	TRBV20-1	CSALPTGRGTYEQYF	TGCAGTGCTCTACCCACAGGGCGAGGGACCTACGAGCAGTACTTC
few	TRBJ1-1	NA	TRBV7-2	CASSLDWATGEAFF	TGTGCCAGCAGCTTAGATTGGGCGACAGGCGAAGCTTTCTTT
many	TRBJ2-5	NA	TRBV28	CASSLAQKETQYF	TGTGCCAGCAGTTTGGCCCAGAAAGAGACCCAGTACTTC
NA	TRBJ2-1	TRBD2	TRBV5-1	CASSTGGSSYNEQFF	TGCGCCAGCAGCACCGGGGGGAGCTCCTACAATGAGCAGTTCTTC
NA	TRBJ2-5	NA	TRBV21-1	CASSNRGTSGLQETQYF	TGTGCCAGCAGCAATAGAGGGACTAGCGGGCTTCAAGAGACCCAGTACTTC
many	TRBJ2-4	NA	TRBV10-3	CAISDPEIAKNIQYF	TGTGCCATCAGTGACCCAGAAATAGCCAAAAACATTCAGTACTTC
few	TRBJ1-6	NA	TRBV7-9	CASSLGTVAPLHF	TGTGCCAGCAGCTTAGGCACGGTGGCACCCCTCCACTTT
NA	TRBJ1-6	TRBD1	TRBV20-1	CSARARDRANSPLHF	TGCAGTGCTAGAGCACGGGACAGGGCTAATTCACCCCTCCACTTT
many	TRBJ1-1	NA	TRBV6-1	CASTSDGYTEAFF	TGTGCCAGCACTTCGGACGGATACACTGAAGCTTTCTTT
few	TRBJ2-5	TRBD1	TRBV12-3/TRBV12-4	CASSRGDSKETQYF	TGTGCCAGCAGTCGAGGGGACAGCAAAGAGACCCAGTACTTC
NA	TRBJ1-6	TRBD1	TRBV20-1	CSATGTGYNSPLHF	TGCAGTGCTACCGGGACAGGCTATAATTCACCCCTCCACTTT
few	TRBJ1-4	TRBD1	TRBV5-4	CASSLATGTNEKLFF	TGTGCCAGCAGCTTGGCGACAGGGACTAATGAAAAACTGTTTTTT
NA	TRBJ1-6	TRBD1	TRBV2	CAGQGFGSPLHF	TGTGCCGGACAGGGGTTTGGTTCACCCCTCCACTTT
few	TRBJ2-5	TRBD2	TRBV27	CASSFTSGGVETQYF	TGTGCCAGCAGTTTTACTAGCGGGGGAGTTGAGACCCAGTACTTC
NA	TRBJ1-5	TRBD1	TRBV4-3	CASSQDGGQGFQPQHF	TGCGCCAGCAGCCAAGATGGGGGACAGGGTTTCCAGCCCCAGCATTTT
few	TRBJ1-6	NA	TRBV7-9	CASSPTLAGANSPLHF	TGTGCCAGCAGCCCCACGCTGGCTGGGGCCAATTCACCCCTCCACTTT
many	TRBJ1-6	NA	TRBV24-1	CATPAGKNSPLHF	TGTGCCACCCCTGCGGGGAAGAATTCACCCCTCCACTTT
many	TRBJ2-2	NA	TRBV10-3	CAKGDPNTGELFF	TGTGCCAAAGGGGACCCTAACACCGGGGAGCTGTTTTTT
NA	TRBJ1-4	TRBD1	TRBV20-1	CSLQGYEKLFF	TGCAGCCTACAGGGGTATGAAAAACTGTTTTTT
NA	TRBJ2-3	NA	TRBV20-1	CSARGPTGADTQYF	TGCAGTGCTAGGGGCCCAACGGGGGCAGATACGCAGTATTTT
few	TRBJ1-5	TRBD1	TRBV27	CASSIGQGARNQPQHF	TGTGCCAGCAGTATAGGACAGGGGGCGAGGAATCAGCCCCAGCATTTT
many	TRBJ1-5	TRBD1	TRBV10-3	CAIRGQSGDQPQHF	TGTGCCATCAGGGGACAGTCAGGTGATCAGCCCCAGCATTTT
few	TRBJ2-5	TRBD1	TRBV6-2/TRBV6-3	CASSYWDRDQETQYF	TGTGCCAGCAGTTACTGGGACAGGGACCAAGAGACCCAGTACTTC
NA	TRBJ2-5	TRBD1	TRBV5-1	CASSQQGARETQYF	TGCGCCAGCAGCCAACAGGGGGCTAGGGAGACCCAGTACTTC
many	TRBJ2-5	NA	TRBV4-2	CASSQDVVQETQYF	TGTGCCAGCAGCCAGGACGTCGTTCAAGAGACCCAGTACTTC
few	TRBJ2-2	TRBD2	TRBV30	CAWGGERGCPRELFF	TGTGCCTGGGGGGGAGAGCGGGGGTGCCCCCGGGAGCTGTTTTTT
few	TRBJ1-3	NA	TRBV5-6	CASSLRFAGNTIYF	TGTGCCAGCAGCTTAAGGTTTGCTGGAAACACCATATATTTT
NA	TRBJ2-3	NA	TRBV3-1	CASSQSLATDTQYF	TGTGCCAGCAGCCAATCGCTAGCCACAGATACGCAGTATTTT
NA	TRBJ1-1	NA	TRBV3-1	CASSQAVEAFF	TGTGCCAGCAGCCAAGCGGTTGAAGCTTTCTTT
many	TRBJ2-5	NA	TRBV7-2	CASSFRSETQYF	TGTGCCAGCAGCTTTCGCTCAGAGACCCAGTACTTC
many	TRBJ2-3	NA	TRBV4-3	CASSQEPETGGTDTQYF	TGCGCCAGCAGCCAAGAACCTGAGACAGGAGGGACAGATACGCAGTATTTT
few	TRBJ2-1	NA	TRBV7-6	CASSPTASNYNEQFF	TGTGCCAGCAGCCCCACGGCTTCCAACTACAATGAGCAGTTCTTC
few	TRBJ1-3	NA	TRBV9	CASSVDEPSSGNTIYF	TGTGCCAGCAGCGTAGATGAGCCCAGCTCTGGAAACACCATATATTTT
many	TRBJ2-3	NA	TRBV7-2	CASTKPGRGFTDSQYF	TGTGCCAGCACCAAACCGGGACGGGGATTCACAGATTCGCAGTATTTT
few	TRBJ1-6	NA	TRBV5-1	CASSLATTGNSPLHF	TGCGCCAGCAGCTTGGCAACCACGGGAAATTCACCCCTCCACTTT